This T cell receptor (beta chain) was sequenced during a study of T cells after yellow fever vaccination. MiXCR, applied by TCRdb to the 5' RACE reads, yields one record per CDR3 protein. The sample contains about 220,000 distinct CDR3 sequences, 3% to 4% of which appear only once. Germline trimming cut 5 bases from V and 4 bases from J; bases unmatched to any gene: 8. The CDR3 has 14 residues. Germline V gene sequence: CDR1 DFQATT, CDR2 SNEGSKA (reference sequence). The J gene is TRBJ1-5, the V gene TRBV20-1; TRBD1 aligns across 7 bases. This specimen consisted of CD4+ T cells sorted from PBMCs, obtained 10 days after the yellow fever booster vaccination. The sequence derives from a man between 18 and 29 years old who received the YFV17D yellow fever vaccine. The CDR3 loop is CSAVDRIGNQPQHF. The CDR3 DNA reads as TGCAGTGCTGTGGACAGGATAGGTAATCAGCCCCAGCATTTT.